These 19 T cell receptor beta chains originate from one sample sequenced in a study of response to subunit inactivated influenza vaccine. TCRdb re-analysed the RT-PCR reads in MiXCR, keeping a single row per CDR3 protein. The data show about 780,000 distinct CDR3 sequences, 18% seen once. The source material was PBMCs from blood, sampled more than 4 days after vaccination. The source is a middle-aged man who received an inactivated influenza vaccine.

The chain is built from TRBV7-9 and TRBJ1-3; D gene ambiguous. Per the germline V gene, CDR1 is SEHNR and CDR2 is FQNEAQ (reference sequence). Trimming took 5 bases from V and 0 from J, leaving 14 bases between them. CDR3 length equals 16 residues. The CDR3 bases are TGTGCCAGCAGCCCAACAAATCTCCCCTCTGGAAACACCATATATTTT. As protein: CASSPTNLPSGNTIYF.

The chain has TRBV14 and TRBJ1-6; perhaps TRBD1 as D (6 bases). The CDR3 is 14 amino acids. Per germline, CDR1 SGHDN and CDR2 FVKESK. With 1 base removed from V and 9 bases from J, the gap between germline ends came to 10 bases. CDR3 in amino acids: CASSQAGVGSPLHF. CDR3 nucleotide sequence: TGTGCCAGCAGCCAAGCAGGGGTGGGTTCACCCCTCCACTTT. Looking up the rest from reference TRBV14 and TRBJ1-6 gives the full variable domain: EAGVTQFPSHSVIEKGQTVTLRCDPISGHDNLYWYRRVMGKEIKFLLHFVKESKQDESGMPNNRFLAERTGGTYSTLKVQPAELEDSGVYFCASSQAGVGSPLHFGNGTRLTVT.

This clonotype has only a few counts. The rearrangement joins TRBV29-1 to TRBJ2-5; 9 bases agree with TRBD1. The V gene's germline CDR1 is SQVTM and CDR2 ANQGSEA. The CDR3 extends over 14 amino acids. V was pared by 5 bases and J by 2 bases, with 6 bases of the junction left unmatched. CDR3 region: CSVLRDRVQETQYF. The CDR3 nucleotides are TGCAGCGTTCTTCGGGACAGGGTTCAAGAGACCCAGTACTTC.

The chain joins TRBV30 to TRBJ2-1; D call uncertain. This CDR3 spans 12 amino acids. CDR1 is GTSNPN, CDR2 SVGIG, per germline (reference sequence). V dropped 1 base and J dropped 6 bases, with 7 bases sitting between them. In DNA form, the CDR3 reads TGTGCCTGGAGTGACTCTACCAATGAGCAGTTCTTC. Translated: CAWSDSTNEQFF.

This clonotype has only a few counts. The chain recombines TRBV5-6 with TRBJ2-5; possible D gene TRBD2, 5 bases. V was cut by 5 bases and J by 0 bases, with 14 bases left in between. The CDR3 is made up of 15 amino acids. The V gene's germline CDR1 is SGHDT and CDR2 YYEEEE. CDR3 protein: CASRDLDGNQETQYF. CDR3 DNA: TGTGCCAGCAGGGATCTGGACGGGAACCAAGAGACCCAGTACTTC.

The chain carries TRBV7-2 and TRBJ2-3; TRBD2 matches 13 bases. This CDR3 is built from 17 residues. Germline values: CDR1 SGHTA, CDR2 FQGNSA. The V segment lost 5 bases and the J segment 5 bases; nucleotides outside the gene matches: 10. CDR3 bases: TGTGCCAGCAGCCGCACTAGCGGGGGGGGAGTGGGAGATACGCAGTATTTT. Protein product: CASSRTSGGGVGDTQYF.

This clonotype appeared a few times. J is TRBJ2-1 and V is TRBV28; 12 nucleotides line up with TRBD1. This CDR3 is built from 15 residues. V gave up 6 bases and J gave up 10 bases; unmatched junction bases: 10. Germline lookup yields CDR1 MDHEN and CDR2 SYDVKM. CDR3 in amino acids: CASRAGTGGLEEQFF. CDR3 sequence (DNA): TGTGCCAGCAGAGCTGGGACAGGGGGCCTTGAAGAGCAGTTCTTC.

The V call is TRBV12-3 or TRBV12-4, the J call TRBJ2-2, with D perhaps assigned TRBD1 or TRBD2 (5 bases each). This CDR3 has 16 amino acids. V was trimmed by 6 bases and J by 4 bases, leaving 18 bases between them. The CDR3 is CASSPRDRPITGELFF. The CDR3 region has the DNA TGTGCCAGCAGCCCTCGGGACCGCCCCATCACCGGGGAGCTGTTTTTT.

This clonotype appeared a few times. The chain recombines TRBV9 with TRBJ2-1; TRBD2 matches 7 bases. The V and J ends lost 2 bases and 2 bases, in that order; junction bases with no gene match: 4. CDR1 is SGDLS and CDR2 is YYNGEE in the germline V gene. CDR3 length: 15 amino acids. The CDR3 DNA reads as TGTGCCAGCAGCGTGACGAGCGGGACCTACAATGAGCAGTTCTTC. Translation: CASSVTSGTYNEQFF.

Only a few counts were recorded for this clonotype. This chain links TRBV20-1 with TRBJ1-6; D is uncertain. The V end lost 5 bases, the J end lost 8 bases, and 13 bases lay between the germline ends. CDR3 size: 13 residues. Germline V CDR1 and CDR2: DFQATT, SNEGSKA (reference sequence). CDR3 nucleotide sequence: TGCAGTGCTTTTTCCTTGCCGCATTCACCCCTCCACTTT. It codes for CSAFSLPHSPLHF.

This chain links TRBV6-5 with TRBJ2-7; 11 nucleotides agree with TRBD2. Germline V CDR1 and CDR2: MNHEY, SVGAGI. This CDR3 comprises 17 residues. V dropped 0 bases and J dropped 0; count of bases not matched to a gene: 4. The CDR3 coding sequence is TGTGCCAGCAGTTACTCCGCAACTAGCGGGAGCTCCTACGAGCAGTACTTC. This sequence encodes CASSYSATSGSSYEQYF.

There are a few counts of this clonotype. This chain joins TRBV2 and TRBJ2-2, with D possibly called TRBD1 or TRBD2 (5 bases each). V was clipped by 6 bases and J by 6 bases, with 17 bases between them. Per the germline V gene, CDR1 is SNHLY and CDR2 is FYNNEI. The CDR3 is made up of 15 amino acids. The CDR3 loop reads CASRTRGTVAGELFF. The CDR3 DNA sequence: TGTGCCAGCAGGACCCGAGGGACGGTAGCCGGGGAGCTGTTTTTT.

The table lists this clonotype with a few counts. The rearrangement links TRBV5-1 to TRBJ1-1, with unresolved D. With 1 base removed from V and 4 bases from J, the gap between germline ends came to 5 bases. Germline V CDR1 and CDR2: SGHRS, YFSETQ. The CDR3 has 12 residues. This CDR3 reads CASSLKATEAFF. The CDR3 region has the DNA TGCGCCAGCAGCTTGAAGGCCACTGAAGCTTTCTTT. The whole variable domain, filled in from reference TRBV5-1 and TRBJ1-1, reads KAGVTQTPRYLIKTRGQQVTLSCSPISGHRSVSWYQQTPGQGLQFLFEYFSETQRNKGNFPGRFSGRQFSNSRSEMNVSTLELGDSALYLCASSLKATEAFFGQGTRLTVV.

This clonotype turned up a few times. The V gene is TRBV29-1, the J gene TRBJ2-1; no definite D call. Germline-derived CDR1 and CDR2 are SQVTM and ANQGSEA. The CDR3 is 11 residues long. V was shortened by 4 bases and J by 3 bases, with 4 bases between the two germline ends. CDR3 sequence (DNA): TGCAGCGTTGGGGACTACAATGAGCAGTTCTTC. It translates to CSVGDYNEQFF.

This clonotype was found a few times. V usage is TRBV29-1 and J usage is TRBJ2-7; 10 nucleotides match TRBD1. The CDR3 loop spans 13 amino acids. Germline CDR1 and CDR2: SQVTM and ANQGSEA. J was trimmed by 5 bases and V by 6 bases; bases with no gene match: 7. CDR3 region: CSVAGTGAHEQYF. The CDR3 DNA reads as TGCAGCGTGGCCGGGACAGGGGCCCACGAGCAGTACTTC.

This clonotype appeared many times. The genes are TRBV20-1 and TRBJ2-3; D remains unclear. Germline CDR1 reads DFQATT; CDR2 reads SNEGSKA (reference sequence). The V gene lost 2 bases and the J gene lost 0 bases, with 12 bases spanning the gap. The CDR3 runs 15 residues. CDR3 in DNA: TGCAGTGCTAGAAAGCTCGCGCCTAGCACAGATACGCAGTATTTT. Its protein product is CSARKLAPSTDTQYF.

The chain is built from TRBV28 and TRBJ2-1, with 10 bases lining up with TRBD2. CDR1 MDHEN and CDR2 SYDVKM come from the germline V gene. The CDR3 has 20 amino acids. The junction had 16 bases not matched to a gene; V was cut back by 5 bases and J by 0 bases. The CDR3 bases are TGTGCCAGCAGTGGATTAGCGGGAGGCCGTCGATTAAGCTCCTACAATGAGCAGTTCTTC. Encoded protein: CASSGLAGGRRLSSYNEQFF.

This clonotype was seen a handful of times. The chain couples TRBV5-1 to TRBJ1-5, with TRBD1 matching 10 bases. From germline, CDR1 is SGHRS and CDR2 YFSETQ. V shed 4 bases and J 6 bases; nucleotides not matched to a gene: 7. The CDR3 totals 15 residues. The CDR3 reads CASSPGQGFRQPQHF. The CDR3 nucleotides read TGCGCCAGCAGCCCGGGACAGGGGTTTCGTCAGCCCCAGCATTTT.

The J gene is TRBJ2-3, the V gene TRBV12-3 or TRBV12-4, with TRBD2 matching 12 bases. Trimming took 2 bases from V and 8 from J; bases not matched to a gene: 5. The CDR3 is 15 amino acids. This CDR3 reads CASSLPTSGSSTQYF. In DNA form, the CDR3 reads TGTGCCAGCAGTTTACCGACTAGCGGGAGTAGTACGCAGTATTTT.